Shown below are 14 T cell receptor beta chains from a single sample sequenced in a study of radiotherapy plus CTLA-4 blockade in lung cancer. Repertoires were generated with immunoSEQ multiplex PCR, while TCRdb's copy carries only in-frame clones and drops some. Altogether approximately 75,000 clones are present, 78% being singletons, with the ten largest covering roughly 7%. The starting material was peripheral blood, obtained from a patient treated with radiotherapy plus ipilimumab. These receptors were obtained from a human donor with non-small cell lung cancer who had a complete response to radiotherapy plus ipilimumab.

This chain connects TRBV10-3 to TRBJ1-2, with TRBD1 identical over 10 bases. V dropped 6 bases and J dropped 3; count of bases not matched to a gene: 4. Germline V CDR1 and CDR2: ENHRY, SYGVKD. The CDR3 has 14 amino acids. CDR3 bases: TGTGCCATCAGACCGGGACAGGGGCACTATGGCTACACCTTC. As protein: CAIRPGQGHYGYTF.

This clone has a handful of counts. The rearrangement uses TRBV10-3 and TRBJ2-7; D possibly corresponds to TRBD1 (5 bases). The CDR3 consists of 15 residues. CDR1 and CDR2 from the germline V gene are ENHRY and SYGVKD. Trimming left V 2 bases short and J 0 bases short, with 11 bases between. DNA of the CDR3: TGTGCCATCAGTGAGGGATTCGACAGCTCCTACGAGCAGTACGTC. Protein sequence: CAISEGFDSSYEQYV.

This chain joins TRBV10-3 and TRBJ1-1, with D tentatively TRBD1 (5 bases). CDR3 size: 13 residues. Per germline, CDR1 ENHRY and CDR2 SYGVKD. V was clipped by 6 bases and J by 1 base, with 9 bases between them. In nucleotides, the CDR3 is TGTGCCATCAGGGGGGACGGGAACACTGAAGCTTTCTTT. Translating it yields CAIRGDGNTEAFF.

The CDR3 loop reads CASSSATGTSGDNEQFF. CDR3 nucleotides: TGTGCCAGCAGCTCCGCGACCGGGACTAGCGGGGACAATGAGCAGTTCTTC. This chain connects TRBV9 to TRBJ2-1, with TRBD2 matching over 13 bases. This CDR3 spans 17 amino acids. The germline V gene encodes CDR1 SGDLS and CDR2 YYNGEE. Unmatched junction bases numbered 9, after V lost 4 bases and J lost 5 bases.

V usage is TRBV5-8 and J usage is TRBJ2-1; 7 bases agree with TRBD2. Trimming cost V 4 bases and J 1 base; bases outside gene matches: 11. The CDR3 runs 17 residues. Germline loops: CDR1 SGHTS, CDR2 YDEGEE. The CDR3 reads CASSRPAGALSYNEQFF. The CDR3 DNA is TGTGCCAGCAGCCGTCCTGCGGGAGCCCTATCCTACAATGAGCAGTTCTTC.

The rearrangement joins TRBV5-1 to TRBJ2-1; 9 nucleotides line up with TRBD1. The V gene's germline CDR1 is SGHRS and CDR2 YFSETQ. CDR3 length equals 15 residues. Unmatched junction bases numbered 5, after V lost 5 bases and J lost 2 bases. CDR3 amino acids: CASRTTGGAYNEQFF. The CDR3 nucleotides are TGCGCCAGCAGAACGACAGGGGGGGCCTACAATGAGCAGTTCTTC. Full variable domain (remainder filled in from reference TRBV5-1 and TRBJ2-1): KAGVTQTPRYLIKTRGQQVTLSCSPISGHRSVSWYQQTPGQGLQFLFEYFSETQRNKGNFPGRFSGRQFSNSRSEMNVSTLELGDSALYLCASRTTGGAYNEQFFGPGTRLTVL.

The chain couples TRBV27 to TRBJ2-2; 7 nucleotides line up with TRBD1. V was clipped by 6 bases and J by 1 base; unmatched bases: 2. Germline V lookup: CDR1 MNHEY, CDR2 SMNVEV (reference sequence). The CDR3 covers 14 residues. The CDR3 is CASRRQGNTGELFF. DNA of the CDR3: TGTGCCAGCAGAAGACAGGGGAACACCGGGGAGCTGTTTTTT.

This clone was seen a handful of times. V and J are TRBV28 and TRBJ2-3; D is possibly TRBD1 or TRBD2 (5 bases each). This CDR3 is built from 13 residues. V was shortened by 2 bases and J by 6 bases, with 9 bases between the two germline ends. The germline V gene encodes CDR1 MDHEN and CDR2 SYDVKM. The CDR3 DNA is TGTGCCAGCAGTTTAATCAGGGAGGATACGCAGTATTTT. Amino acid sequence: CASSLIREDTQYF.

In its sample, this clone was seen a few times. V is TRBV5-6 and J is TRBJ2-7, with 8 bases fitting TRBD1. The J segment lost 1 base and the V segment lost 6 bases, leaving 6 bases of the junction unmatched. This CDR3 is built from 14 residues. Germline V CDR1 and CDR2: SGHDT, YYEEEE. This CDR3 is CASTWTGPSYEQYF. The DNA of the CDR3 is TGTGCCAGCACCTGGACAGGGCCATCCTACGAGCAGTACTTC.

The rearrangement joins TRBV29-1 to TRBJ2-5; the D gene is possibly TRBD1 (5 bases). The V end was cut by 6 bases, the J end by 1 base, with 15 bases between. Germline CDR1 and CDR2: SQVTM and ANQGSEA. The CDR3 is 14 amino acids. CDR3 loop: CSVPREALQETQYF. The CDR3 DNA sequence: TGCAGCGTGCCCAGGGAAGCCCTCCAAGAGACCCAGTACTTC.

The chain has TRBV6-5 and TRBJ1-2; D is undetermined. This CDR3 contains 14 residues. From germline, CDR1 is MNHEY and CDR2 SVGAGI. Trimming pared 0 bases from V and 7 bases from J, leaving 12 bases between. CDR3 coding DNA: TGTGCCAGCAGTTACTCCACTTCGCTGGGTGGCTACACCTTC. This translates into CASSYSTSLGGYTF.

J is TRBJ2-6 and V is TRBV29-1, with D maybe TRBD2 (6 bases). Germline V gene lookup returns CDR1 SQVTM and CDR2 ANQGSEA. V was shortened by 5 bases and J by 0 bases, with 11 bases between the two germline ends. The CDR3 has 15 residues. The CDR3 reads CSVRDLSSGANVLTF. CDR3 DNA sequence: TGCAGCGTTCGGGACTTGAGCTCTGGGGCCAACGTCCTGACTTTC.

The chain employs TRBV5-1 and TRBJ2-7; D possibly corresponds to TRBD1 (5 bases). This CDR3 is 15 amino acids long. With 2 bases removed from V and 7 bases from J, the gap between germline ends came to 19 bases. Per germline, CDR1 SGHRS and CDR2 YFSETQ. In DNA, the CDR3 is TGCGCCAGCAGCTTATCGACAGAGAGTAAATGGGAGCAGTACTTC. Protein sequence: CASSLSTESKWEQYF.

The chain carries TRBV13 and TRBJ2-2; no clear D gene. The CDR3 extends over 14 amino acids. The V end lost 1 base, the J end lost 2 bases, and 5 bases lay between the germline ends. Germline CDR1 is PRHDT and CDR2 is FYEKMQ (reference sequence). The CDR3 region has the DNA TGTGCCAGCAGCTTAGCTCTCAACACCGGGGAGCTGTTTTTT. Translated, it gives CASSLALNTGELFF.